The TCR beta chain under discussion was sequenced for a study of beta chain features in type 1 diabetes. Expressed TCRB transcripts were sequenced because the isolated RNA had all been reverse transcribed beforehand. The repertoire was sequenced with immunoSEQ multiplex PCR; TCRdb's copy has only in-frame clones and lacks some. The sample holds fewer than 350,000 clones; roughly 15% are singletons and the top ten take 0.015% to 0.017%. This clone was counted between two and nine times. Antigen specificity is unknown. Overall study results and limits: When Type 1 diabetes patients were examined, their TCRB CDR3s proved moderately but significantly shorter in all four CD4+ subsets.

The germline V gene has CDR1 SGHTA and CDR2 FQGNSA. The CDR3 is 13 residues long. Trimming removed 8 bases at V and 0 bases at J, with 11 bases between. The clonotype was recovered from a man younger than 35 with type 1 diabetes. Sequenced sample: naive CD4+ T cells from blood. This chain connects TRBV7-2 to TRBJ2-7, with D tentatively TRBD2 (6 bases). CDR3 sequence (DNA): TGTGCCAGCGGCCTGGGGGGCTCCTACGAGCAGTACTTC. This gives the protein CASGLGGSYEQYF.